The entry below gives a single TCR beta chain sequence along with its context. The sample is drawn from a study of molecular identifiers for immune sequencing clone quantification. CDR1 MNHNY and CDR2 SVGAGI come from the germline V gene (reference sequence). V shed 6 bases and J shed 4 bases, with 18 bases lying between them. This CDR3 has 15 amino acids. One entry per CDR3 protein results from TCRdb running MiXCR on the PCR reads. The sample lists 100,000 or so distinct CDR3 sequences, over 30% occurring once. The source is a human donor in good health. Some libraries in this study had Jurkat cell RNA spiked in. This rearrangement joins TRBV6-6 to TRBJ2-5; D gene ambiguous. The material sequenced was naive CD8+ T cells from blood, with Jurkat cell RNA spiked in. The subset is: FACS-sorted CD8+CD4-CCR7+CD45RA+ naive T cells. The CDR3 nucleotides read TGTGCCAGCAGACTCCTAGAAGAGGTTCCAGAGACCCAGTACTTC. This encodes CASRLLEEVPETQYF.